A single sample gave rise to the 3 T cell receptor beta chains below, sequenced in a study of OX40 agonist ivuxolimab in advanced cancers. This table comes from immunoSEQ multiplex PCR, and its TCRdb copy is limited to in-frame clones, with some not included. The sample has 55,000 to 75,000 clones, roughly nine tenths seen once; the top ten hold 3.5% to 4.5%. The sample here was CD4+ or CD8+ T cells sorted from blood, taken in a trial of the OX40 agonist ivuxolimab. The receptors shown here come from an adult with an advanced solid tumor such as melanoma, head and neck, liver or kidney cancer.

A single count supports this clone. At one boundary the junction diverges from the germline segment, which might be a read error. The chain employs TRBV5-6 and TRBJ2-7; TRBD2 might be the D (6 bases). From germline, CDR1 is SGHDT and CDR2 YYEEEE. There are 14 residues in the CDR3. DNA for the CDR3: TGTGCCAGCAGCCCATTACTAGCCTCCCACGAGCAGTACTTC. As protein: CASSPLLASHEQYF.

This clone ranks as medium-sized. The V call is TRBV11-2, the J call TRBJ2-2; D is unresolved. The CDR3 extends over 14 amino acids. Germline-derived CDR1 and CDR2 are SGHAT and FQNNGV. V gave up 0 bases and J gave up 3 bases, with 5 bases separating them. The CDR3 DNA reads TGTGCCAGCAGCTTAGATAGCCACACCGGGGAGCTGTTTTTT. Protein sequence: CASSLDSHTGELFF.

The V and J genes are TRBV9 and TRBJ2-6, with no clear D. In germline, CDR1 is SGDLS, CDR2 YYNGEE. This CDR3 is built from 16 residues. The V gene lost 2 bases and the J gene lost 0 bases, with 9 bases spanning the gap. The CDR3, as DNA: TGTGCCAGCAGCGTCGACATCCGCTCTGGGGCCAACGTCCTGACTTTC. It is translated as CASSVDIRSGANVLTF.